The 14 T cell receptor beta chains in this list originate from one sample, sequenced in a study of T cells in women clearing cervical HPV infection. The table came from immunoSEQ multiplex PCR; TCRdb's copy has only in-frame clones and leaves some out. This sample's clone table lists 31,000 or so clones. Input material: blood buffy coat. These receptors originate from a woman aged 18 to 75 with a cervical HPV16 infection that either progressed to CIN3+ or cleared (not recorded which).

Details on this clone: The read terminates 3 residues before the CDR3 end, so the remaining end is supplied by the germline J gene. The V call is TRBV28, the J call TRBJ2-7, with 9 bases that match TRBD1. This CDR3 is built from 14 residues. CDR1 is MDHEN, CDR2 SYDVKM, per germline. Unmatched junction bases numbered 7, after V lost 7 bases and J lost 3 bases. CDR3: CASNPGTGYYEQYF. The CDR3 bases that were read are TGTGCCAGCAACCCCGGGACAGGGTACTACGAG. Filled out from reference TRBV28 and TRBJ2-7, the complete variable domain reads DVKVTQSSRYLVKRTGEKVFLECVQDMDHENMFWYRQDPGLGLRLIYFSYDVKMKEKGDIPEGYSVSREKKERFSLILESASTNQTSMYLCASNPGTGYYEQYFGPGTRLTVT.

With respect to this clone: The read halts 3 residues ahead of the CDR3 end, with the missing end drawn from the germline J gene. V is TRBV10-3 and J is TRBJ1-6; TRBD1 might be the D (5 bases). The V gene lost 4 bases and the J gene lost 10 bases, with 14 bases spanning the gap. CDR1 and CDR2 from the germline V gene are ENHRY and SYGVKD. The CDR3 covers 14 residues. CDR3 sequence reads: CAISVEGPGSPLHF. CDR3 DNA (partial): TGTGCCATCAGTGTAGAGGGTCCAGGGTCACCC.

About this clone: The read halts 3 residues ahead of the CDR3 end, with the missing end drawn from the germline J gene. The V gene is TRBV27, the J gene TRBJ2-5, with D maybe TRBD2 (5 bases). The CDR3 runs 12 residues. Germline CDR1 MNHEY, CDR2 SMNVEV (reference sequence). Trimming cost V 8 bases and J 3 bases, with 10 bases left between them. The covered CDR3 bases are TGTGCCAGCCAGAGGGTGGAAGAGACC. Protein sequence: CASQRVEET. The full CDR3 reads CASQRVEETQYF.

As for this clone: The read falls 3 residues short of the CDR3 end, and the missing part is taken from the germline J gene. This chain joins TRBV7-2 and TRBJ2-3, with TRBD2 matching over 8 bases. The CDR3 runs to 15 residues. CDR1 SGHTA and CDR2 FQGNSA come from the germline V gene. Trimming at V came to 4 bases and at J to 0 bases, leaving 3 bases not matched to a gene. The sequenced CDR3 bases are TGTGCCAGCAGCTCTAGCGGGCGTAGCACAGATACG. Its protein is CASSSSGRSTDT. The full CDR3 protein is CASSSSGRSTDTQYF.

A note on this clone: The read is 3 residues too short to cover the CDR3 end, so that end is filled in from the germline J gene. The V call is TRBV5-8, the J call TRBJ1-5, with 7 bases aligning to TRBD1. This CDR3 region has 15 residues. J lost 1 base, V lost 0 bases, and 1 base had no gene match. Germline lookup yields CDR1 SGHTS and CDR2 YDEGEE. CDR3 loop: CASSLEGGSNQPQHF. CDR3 DNA (partial): TGTGCCAGCAGCTTGGAAGGGGGCAGCAATCAGCCC.

Notes on this clone: The read ends 3 residues before the CDR3 terminus; that terminus is restored from the germline J gene. The chain carries TRBV11-2 and TRBJ2-7; the D gene is possibly TRBD2 (6 bases). Germline V gene data show CDR1 as SGHAT and CDR2 as FQNNGV. The CDR3 has 14 amino acids. The V end was cut by 1 base, the J end by 1 base, with 8 bases between. This chain's CDR3 is CASSLGLESYEQYF. The sequenced part of the CDR3 DNA is TGTGCCAGCAGCTTAGGACTAGAGTCCTACGAG.

Concerning this clone: The read gets to within 3 residues of the CDR3 end, and the germline J gene fills in the rest. The genes are TRBV7-2 and TRBJ2-2, with D possibly TRBD2 on 6 matching bases. Germline V gene data show CDR1 as SGHTA and CDR2 as FQGNSA. The CDR3 is made up of 16 amino acids. Trimming removed 0 bases at V and 7 bases at J, with 15 bases between. This chain's CDR3 is CASSLAQGGTLGELFF. The part of the CDR3 DNA that was read is TGTGCCAGCAGCTTAGCGCAGGGAGGCACCCTCGGGGAG.

As regards this clone: The read comes to an end 3 residues before the CDR3 does, leaving the germline J gene to fill in the end. The chain links TRBV5-1 to TRBJ2-1; D is unclear. The CDR3 is 15 residues long. Germline CDR1 reads SGHRS; CDR2 reads YFSETQ. The V end was cut by 0 bases, the J end by 4 bases, with 11 bases between. The CDR3 sequence: CASSLGIDTYNEQFF. The part of the CDR3 DNA that was read is TGCGCCAGCAGCTTGGGGATCGACACATACAATGAG.

Points on this clone: The read ends 3 residues shy of where the CDR3 ends; the end is completed using the germline J gene. The V and J genes are TRBV19 and TRBJ2-1; 11 nucleotides agree with TRBD2. Trimming cost V 3 bases and J 5 bases; bases outside gene matches: 15. Germline V gene data show CDR1 as LNHDA and CDR2 as SQIVND (reference sequence). The CDR3 runs to 19 residues. CDR3 amino acids: CASSIRYLAGGLLNNEQFF. The sequenced CDR3 bases are TGTGCCAGTAGTATTCGCTATCTAGCGGGAGGCCTTCTCAACAATGAG.

With regard to this clone: Read coverage stops 3 residues before the CDR3 terminus; the germline J gene supplies the remainder. V usage is TRBV30 and J usage is TRBJ1-2, with 7 positions matching TRBD1. Germline V lookup: CDR1 GTSNPN, CDR2 SVGIG (reference sequence). The CDR3 consists of 12 residues. This chain's CDR3 is CAWSTTGYGYTF. The sequenced part of the CDR3 DNA is TGTGCCTGGAGTACGACAGGGTACGGC.

Partial CDR3 DNA: TGTGCCAGCAGAGGGACTAGCGTGGCCACAGATACG. As protein: CASRGTSVATDT. The whole CDR3 protein reads CASRGTSVATDTQYF. The J gene is TRBJ2-3, the V gene TRBV12-3 or TRBV12-4; 10 bases are shared with TRBD2. The read terminates 3 residues before the CDR3 end, so the remaining end is supplied by the germline J gene. With V trimmed by 6 bases and J by 2 bases, 5 bases remained unmatched. CDR3 length: 15 amino acids.

Details on this clone: The DNA ends 3 residues before the CDR3 does, and the rest of the CDR3 is filled in from the germline J gene. This chain links TRBV28 with TRBJ2-7; no firm D call. Germline V lookup: CDR1 MDHEN, CDR2 SYDVKM. CDR3 length equals 13 residues. V dropped 2 bases and J dropped 3 bases, with 8 bases sitting between them. The part of the CDR3 DNA that was read is TGTGCCAGCAGTTTAAGTCAGTTCTACGAG. It encodes CASSLSQFYE. The complete CDR3 reads CASSLSQFYEQYF.

As concerns this clone: The CDR3 end falls 3 residues outside the read, so it is completed with the germline J gene. The V and J genes are TRBV20-1 and TRBJ1-2; 9 bases fit TRBD1. V was pared by 7 bases and J by 4 bases, with 10 bases of the junction left unmatched. Germline V CDR1 and CDR2: DFQATT, SNEGSKA (reference sequence). This CDR3 has 14 amino acids. The CDR3 sequence: CSVRRDRAGYGYTF. The sequenced CDR3 bases are TGCAGTGTGAGAAGGGACAGGGCGGGCTATGGC.

Note on this clone: Coverage ceases 3 residues before the CDR3 finishes, and the germline J gene fills in the end. The chain joins TRBV10-3 to TRBJ2-7; possibly TRBD2 for D (5 bases). Trimming removed 0 bases from V and 6 bases from J, with 15 bases in between. Germline CDR1 reads ENHRY; CDR2 reads SYGVKD. This CDR3 has 15 amino acids. The part of the CDR3 DNA that was read is TGTGCCATCAGTGAGTCGGTGGCCCCCCGGGGCGAG. Encoded protein: CAISESVAPRGE. The whole CDR3 region reads CAISESVAPRGEQYF.